This TCR beta chain comes out of a study of blood T cell repertoires in COVID-19. For the study at large: Researchers got acute and convalescent COVID-19 samples from the United States, Italy and Spain.

Study processing details: Reference gene primer amplification yielded estimated nucleated cell counts. Data came from immunoSEQ multiplex PCR; TCRdb stores just in-frame clones and leaves some out. Clonal size and the V and J genes are those of that table, whereas D and trimming came from the DNA. This sample has approximately 25,000 clones, with roughly 80% found just once. Germline CDR1 reads SNHLY; CDR2 reads FYNNEI. The CDR3 contains 13 residues. V shed 7 bases, J shed 6 bases, and the junction held 9 bases outside the gene matches. The V and J genes are TRBV2 and TRBJ2-7; 7 nucleotides agree with TRBD1. Sample: peripheral blood. The TCR sequence derives from a human donor in a cohort sampled during active COVID-19. The CDR3 is CASTWEQGIEQYF. As DNA, the CDR3 is TGTGCCAGCACCTGGGAACAGGGGATCGAGCAGTACTTC.